The rows below give T cell receptor beta chains drawn from one sample of a study of shared clonotypes between healthy human individuals. Sequencing used immunoSEQ multiplex PCR; TCRdb keeps in-frame clones, though not all of them. Counted here are about 1 million clones, roughly 70% occurring once; the ten biggest clones make up about 1.5%. Sequenced material: memory CD4+ T cells sorted from blood. The receptors shown here come from a man between 18 and 35 years old in good health. Each CDR3 is given with its conserved first and last residue. The D gene is left open where the match is weak. Rows give clone size only sometimes, using once, few, many, or a class for an expanded clone.

>TRBV2|TRBJ2-3|NA|NA
TGTGCCAGCAGGGTCAACGAGGCCCCAGCAGATACGCAGTATTTT
CASRVNEAPADTQYF
>TRBV10-3|TRBJ1-1|TRBD1|NA
TGTGCCATCAGTGGACAGGGAGACACTGAAGCTTTCTTT
CAISGQGDTEAFF
>TRBV20-1|TRBJ1-2|NA|NA
TGCAGTGCTAGCAGTGCAGGTGGCTACACCTTC
CSASSAGGYTF
>TRBV19|TRBJ2-2|TRBD1|once
TGTGCCAGTATGACAGGGAATATCGGGGAGCTGTTTTTT
CASMTGNIGELFF
>TRBV5-1|TRBJ2-3|TRBD1|NA
TGCGCCAGCAGCTTACAGGGGAGCACAGATACGCAGTATTTT
CASSLQGSTDTQYF
>TRBV15|TRBJ1-1|NA|NA
TGTGCCACCAGCTCCCGGACGGTCGGCGCTGAAGCTTTCTTT
CATSSRTVGAEAFF
>TRBV5-4|TRBJ2-3|NA|NA
TGTGCCAGCAGCTTGGACAGACTGACAGATACGCAGTATTTT
CASSLDRLTDTQYF
>TRBV29-1|TRBJ1-2|TRBD1|NA
TGCAGCGCAGGACAGGGTAGGGACTATGGCTACACCTTC
CSAGQGRDYGYTF
>TRBV18|TRBJ2-2|TRBD2|once
TGTGCCAGCTCACCGACCGGGACTAGCAGACTGAACACCGGGGAGCTGTTTTTT
CASSPTGTSRLNTGELFF
>TRBV19|TRBJ2-1|NA|NA
TGTGCCAGTAGTGTACTGTGGGGCCATGAGCAGTTCTTC
CASSVLWGHEQFF
>TRBV27|TRBJ2-1|TRBD2|few
TGTGCCAGCAGTTTACGGACTAGCGGGAGGGACAATGAGCAGTTCTTC
CASSLRTSGRDNEQFF
>TRBV5-5|TRBJ2-2|TRBD2|once
TGTGCCAGCGGACTCGGGGGGTCCGGGGAGCTGTTTTTT
CASGLGGSGELFF
>TRBV18|TRBJ2-2|NA|NA
TGTGCCAGCTCACCAGGACACTCGAACACCGGGGAGCTGTTTTTT
CASSPGHSNTGELFF
>TRBV2|TRBJ2-5|TRBD1|NA
TGTGCCAGCATCTCAGGGGGATACCGGACCCAGTACTTC
CASISGGYRTQYF
>TRBV19|TRBJ2-5|NA|NA
TGTGCCTCAAAAGGGACAATTGGGGAGACCCAGTACTTC
CASKGTIGETQYF
>TRBV5-6|TRBJ2-5|NA|NA
TGTGCCAGCAGCTTGCTAGGGACCCAGTACTTC
CASSLLGTQYF
>TRBV9|TRBJ1-6|NA|NA
TGTGCCAGCAGCCTCCGGTGGGGTCCCCTCCACTTT
CASSLRWGPLHF
>TRBV30|TRBJ2-7|NA|few
TGTGCCTGGAGTCGGGGCAGGGGCTACGAGCAGTACTTC
CAWSRGRGYEQYF
>TRBV5-1|TRBJ2-5|TRBD1|NA
TGCGCCAGCAGCTCGGCCGGGACAGGGGTCGAGACCCAGTACTTC
CASSSAGTGVETQYF
>TRBV7-3|TRBJ2-3|NA|NA
TGTGCCAGCAGCCCAGGGGCGGGGTCCCCGCCGGATACGCAGTATTTT
CASSPGAGSPPDTQYF
>TRBV5-6|TRBJ2-7|NA|NA
TGTGCCAGCAGCTTGTGGGGCCCCTACGAGCAGTACTTC
CASSLWGPYEQYF
>TRBV30|TRBJ1-5|NA|NA
TGTGCCTGGGGGATAACAGGGTTGAGCAATCAGCCCCAGCATTTT
CAWGITGLSNQPQHF
>TRBV7-2|TRBJ1-6|TRBD1|NA
TGTGCCAGCAGCCCAGGACCCGGGACAGGGAATTCACCCCTCCACTTT
CASSPGPGTGNSPLHF
>TRBV4-2|TRBJ2-7|NA|NA
NA
CASSQVGQGNHEQYF
>TRBV27|TRBJ2-1|TRBD2|NA
TGTGCCAGCAGTCCATCACTTAAGGGCGGGAGGGCTTACAATGAGCAGTTCTTC
CASSPSLKGGRAYNEQFF
>TRBV11-2|TRBJ1-2|NA|NA
TGTGCCAGCAGCCTCACTTCCGTCAGGAGGGGGTCCTATGGCTACACCTTC
CASSLTSVRRGSYGYTF
>TRBV7-2|TRBJ2-7|TRBD2|once
TGTGCCAGTCGGGCTAGCGGACTCTACGAGCAGTACTTC
CASRASGLYEQYF
>TRBV11-3|TRBJ2-1|NA|NA
TGTGCCAGCAGCTTAGACGTGACTAGTGAGCAGTTCTTC
CASSLDVTSEQFF
>TRBV7-2|TRBJ2-5|NA|NA
TGTGCCAGCAGCTTCGACCGTCGGGGCAGAGGGGAGACCCAGTACTTC
CASSFDRRGRGETQYF
>TRBV4-1|TRBJ2-4|NA|NA
TGCGCCAGCAGCCAATTCGACGGAACCTTAGCCAAAAACATTCAGTACTTC
CASSQFDGTLAKNIQYF
>TRBV5-4|TRBJ1-2|TRBD1|once
TGTGCCAGCAGCTTGGAATTGCAGGGGGCGAGCGGCTACACCTTC
CASSLELQGASGYTF
>TRBV4-3|TRBJ1-2|NA|once
TGCGCCAGCAGCCCCCGGGCAGGGTATAACTATGGCTACACCTTC
CASSPRAGYNYGYTF
>TRBV6-5|TRBJ2-3|TRBD2|NA
TGTGCCAGCAGTCCCCCGGGACTAGTCACAGATACGCAGTATTTT
CASSPPGLVTDTQYF
>TRBV10-3|TRBJ1-2|NA|NA
TGTGCCATCAGCCTCGACGGAAACTATGGCTACACCTTC
CAISLDGNYGYTF
>TRBV7-2|TRBJ2-7|TRBD1|NA
TGTGCCAGCAGCTTCCGGACAGGGGGCGAGACTGAGCAGTACTTC
CASSFRTGGETEQYF
>TRBV5-1|TRBJ2-1|NA|NA
TGCGCCAGCAGCCGGGGCAATGAGCAGTTCTTC
CASSRGNEQFF
>TRBV7-9|TRBJ1-1|TRBD1|NA
TGTGCCAGCAGCTCTTGGACAGGGGGGAACACTGAAGCTTTCTTT
CASSSWTGGNTEAFF
>TRBV18|TRBJ2-5|NA|once
TGTGCCAGCTCACCATCGCAGTTGGAGACCCAGTACTTC
CASSPSQLETQYF
>TRBV5-4|TRBJ2-3|NA|NA
TGTGCCAGCAGCTTTACTTTTACAGATACGCAGTATTTT
CASSFTFTDTQYF
>TRBV6-6|TRBJ1-2|NA|few
TGTGCCAGCAGGAGGGGAGGGACTAACTATGGCTACACCTTC
CASRRGGTNYGYTF
>TRBV2|TRBJ1-4|TRBD1|NA
TGTGCCAGCCGGCGGGCTGCGACAGGGATAGAGGAAAAACTGTTTTTT
CASRRAATGIEEKLFF
>TRBV10-3|TRBJ1-2|TRBD1|NA
TGTGCCATCAGTGGAGGCCGGGACAGCGAGTATGGCTACACCTTC
CAISGGRDSEYGYTF
>TRBV6-6|TRBJ1-4|TRBD1|NA
TGTGCCAGCATCGCCGGGACAGTCAATGAAAAACTGTTTTTT
CASIAGTVNEKLFF
>TRBV5-1|TRBJ1-2|TRBD1|NA
TGCGCCAGCAGCGGACAGGGAATGGATGGCTACACCTTC
CASSGQGMDGYTF
>TRBV28|TRBJ1-1|NA|few
TGTGCCAGCAGCAATGGCCGTAATGAAGCTTTCTTT
CASSNGRNEAFF
>TRBV5-1|TRBJ2-3|NA|NA
TGCGCCAGCAGCTCCGCTAACACAGATACGCAGTATTTT
CASSSANTDTQYF
>TRBV4-3|TRBJ1-5|NA|once
TGCGCCAGCAGCCAAGACGCGGGGAATCAGCCTCAGCATTTT
CASSQDAGNQPQHF
>TRBV15|TRBJ2-4|TRBD1|NA
TGTGCCACCAGCGGAAGGACAGGGCAGGGCCAAAGGAACATTCAGTACTTC
CATSGRTGQGQRNIQYF
>TRBV9|TRBJ2-2|NA|NA
TGTGCCAGCAGCGTAGGTAGCCGTGGCACCGGGGAGCTGTTTTTT
CASSVGSRGTGELFF
>TRBV6-1|TRBJ1-5|NA|few
TGTGCCAGCAGACTGGACAGCAATCAGCCCCAGCATTTT
CASRLDSNQPQHF
>TRBV9|TRBJ2-3|NA|NA
TGTGCCAGCAGCGTAGACCCGGGTCCTTCAGATACGCAGTATTTT
CASSVDPGPSDTQYF
>TRBV2|TRBJ2-2|TRBD2|NA
TGTGCCAGCAGGGCCGGGACTAGCGGGTTAACCGGGGAGCTGTTTTTT
CASRAGTSGLTGELFF
>TRBV6-5|TRBJ2-7|NA|few
TGTGCCAGCAGCCGGGGGCTCTCCTACGAGCAGTACTTC
CASSRGLSYEQYF